This T cell receptor (beta chain) stems from a study of CD8 T cells in Susac syndrome. Random-hexamer reverse transcription was applied to roughly 0.5 to 1 ug RNA. TCRdb reanalysed the immunoSEQ multiplex PCR reads using MiXCR and keeps one entry per CDR3 protein. This sample carries some 190,000 distinct CDR3 sequences, 90% to 95% of them seen once, and the ten largest clones take about 0.095%. Healthy donors matched for age and sex were used as controls. The germline V gene encodes CDR1 SGHAT and CDR2 FQNNGV. The CDR3 loop spans 13 amino acids. Trimming left V 0 bases short and J 14 bases short, with 15 bases between.

The sample was CD4+ T cells from PBMCs. V gene TRBV11-2 combines with J gene TRBJ2-3, with unresolved D. The clonotype comes from a human donor in good health. DNA of the CDR3: TGTGCCAGCAGCTTAGAGAATACCCTCTACGCGTATTTT. Protein: CASSLENTLYAYF.